This record covers a single T cell receptor beta chain. This entry belongs to a study of technical replicates of blood from a few donors. This CDR3 spans 12 amino acids. The germline gives CDR1 SEHNR, CDR2 FQNEAQ (reference sequence). With 5 bases clipped from V and 10 bases from J, the junction kept 7 bases outside the gene matches. The method was immunoSEQ multiplex PCR; TCRdb's version includes in-frame clones alone and lacks a portion of them. The table records around 92,000 clones, 95% of them present only once. The sample comprised T cells isolated from PBMCs. The V gene is TRBV7-9, the J gene TRBJ1-1, with TRBD1 identical over 7 bases. This sequence originates from a human donor in good health. CDR3 DNA: TGTGCCAGCAGCCCCCTAGACAGGGTAGCTTTCTTT. Protein sequence: CASSPLDRVAFF.